Described below is a single TCR beta chain sequence and its context. Antigen: not known. An approximately 220 ng quantity of DNA, roughly 32,000 T cell genomes, went into the sorted-subset replicate PCRs. Only in-frame clones appear in the TCRdb table, and some are missing; sequencing was by immunoSEQ multiplex PCR. The sample includes approximately 620,000 clones, 95% to 98% of them seen just once. This record belongs to a study of shared clonotypes between healthy human individuals. CDR1 is KGHSH and CDR2 is LQKENI in the germline V gene. The length of the CDR3 is 15 residues. V was shortened by 0 bases and J by 4 bases, with 12 bases between the two germline ends. Broader study findings: With several donors compared, around 5% of naive CD4 clonotypes were shared.

There were no recent acute infections or vaccinations among the donors, who were healthy HIV-negative adults. Both subsets, CD45RA+ naive and CD45RA-negative memory, were split from the CD4+ cells. This chain connects TRBV18 to TRBJ1-2; D is unclear. The specimen sequenced was naive CD4+ T cells sorted from blood. Regarding subset: CD45RA+ positively selected. The sequence was obtained from a woman in her 30s in good health. The CDR3: CASSPPSGWGYGYTF. The CDR3 DNA sequence: TGTGCCAGCTCACCACCATCAGGATGGGGCTATGGCTACACCTTC.